The sequence of this T cell receptor beta chain was determined in a study of blood T cell dynamics during melanoma immunotherapy. Study summary: Metastatic melanoma patients received first-line pembrolizumab or nivolumab plus ipilimumab.

Clones were sequenced by immunoSEQ multiplex PCR, and TCRdb holds only the in-frame ones, with some missing. The sample has about 13,000 clones; roughly nine tenths are singletons. Described time point: pre-treatment baseline. Samples come from before therapy and from week 3 after the first blockade cycle. Patients with prior systemic cancer treatment, concomitant immunosuppressants, or other active malignancies were excluded. The CDR3 is 17 residues long. V dropped 1 base and J dropped 1 base, with 16 bases sitting between them. Germline loops: CDR1 MGHRA, CDR2 YSYEKL. The clonotype comes from a human donor with melanoma. The sequencing used effector memory CD8+ T cells from blood, collected from a patient treated with checkpoint blockade. The rearrangement links TRBV4-1 to TRBJ2-5, with D possibly TRBD1 on 7 matching bases. The CDR3 bases are TGCGCCAGCAGCCAAGGCCTGGGCGGGACAGTCCAAGAGACCCAGTACTTC. It yields the protein CASSQGLGGTVQETQYF.